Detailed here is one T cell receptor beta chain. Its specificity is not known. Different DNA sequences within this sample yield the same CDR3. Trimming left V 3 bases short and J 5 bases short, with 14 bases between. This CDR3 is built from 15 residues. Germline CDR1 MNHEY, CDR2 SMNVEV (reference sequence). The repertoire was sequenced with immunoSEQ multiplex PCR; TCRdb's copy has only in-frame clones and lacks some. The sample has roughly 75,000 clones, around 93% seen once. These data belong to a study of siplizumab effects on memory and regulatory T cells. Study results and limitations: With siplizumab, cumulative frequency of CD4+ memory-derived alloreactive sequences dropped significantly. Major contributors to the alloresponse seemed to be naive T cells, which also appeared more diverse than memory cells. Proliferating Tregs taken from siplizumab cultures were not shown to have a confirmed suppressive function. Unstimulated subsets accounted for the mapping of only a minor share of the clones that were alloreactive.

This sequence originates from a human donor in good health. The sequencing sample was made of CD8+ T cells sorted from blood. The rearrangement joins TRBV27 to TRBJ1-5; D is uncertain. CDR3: CASSFFAAADQPQHF. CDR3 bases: TGTGCCAGCAGTTTTTTTGCTGCAGCTGATCAGCCCCAGCATTTT.